A single sample is the source of the 8 T cell receptor beta chains below, sequenced in a study of cytomegalovirus exposure and HLA in healthy donors. PCR involved 60 Vbeta and 13 Jbeta primers. Data came from immunoSEQ multiplex PCR; TCRdb stores just in-frame clones and leaves some out. The sample contains approximately 100,000 clones, more than 60% of which appear only once. The sequencing input was PBMCs. The origin of the receptors is a female donor in good health and CMV-seropositive.

The genes are TRBV19 and TRBJ2-7; 8 nucleotides agree with TRBD2. V lost 6 bases and J lost 9; bases outside the gene matches: 19. CDR1 is LNHDA and CDR2 is SQIVND in the germline V gene (reference sequence). The length of the CDR3 is 16 residues. Written as DNA, the CDR3 is TGTGCCAGTAGCGAGGGGCGGGAGGCCCTCTTTTCGGGGCAGTACTTC. It translates to CASSEGREALFSGQYF.

The V gene is TRBV7-9, the J gene TRBJ2-5, with 7 bases identical to TRBD2. The ends lost 4 bases at V and 1 base at J; junction bases unmatched: 6. Germline V CDR1 and CDR2: SEHNR, FQNEAQ (reference sequence). The CDR3 extends over 15 amino acids. The CDR3 bases are TGTGCCAGCAGCTATGGTAGCGGGTCCCAAGAGACCCAGTACTTC. Translation gives CASSYGSGSQETQYF.

This clone was observed a few times. CDR3 bases: TGTGCCAGCAGTCTGGACAGGGGGTCCTACAATGAGCAGTTCTTC. It specifies CASSLDRGSYNEQFF. The chain carries TRBV2 and TRBJ2-1; 10 bases are a match to TRBD1. The V and J ends lost 5 bases and 1 base, in that order; junction bases with no gene match: 2. CDR3 length: 15 residues. Germline loops: CDR1 SNHLY, CDR2 FYNNEI.

The chain has TRBV2 and TRBJ2-1, with 11 bases fitting TRBD1. J gave up 6 bases and V 6 bases, and 7 bases lay outside the gene matches. The CDR3 is made up of 15 amino acids. The germline gives CDR1 SNHLY, CDR2 FYNNEI. The CDR3 DNA reads as TGTGCCAGCAGGGAACCCGGGACAGGGGGCAATGAGCAGTTCTTC. Translation: CASREPGTGGNEQFF.

This chain connects TRBV14 to TRBJ2-7, with TRBD1 matching 7 bases. The CDR3 sequence is 16 residues long. V lost 0 bases, J lost 0 bases, and 5 bases stayed unmatched. The germline V gene has CDR1 SGHDN and CDR2 FVKESK. The CDR3 DNA reads TGTGCCAGCAGCCAAGATTTGGCAGGGGGCTCCTACGAGCAGTACTTC. It is translated as CASSQDLAGGSYEQYF.

This chain connects TRBV15 to TRBJ2-2; unclear D gene. V was cut by 3 bases and J by 7 bases, with 12 bases left in between. Germline CDR1 is LNHNV and CDR2 is YYDKDF (reference sequence). This CDR3 comprises 14 residues. The CDR3 loop is CATSRAPRGGELFF. CDR3 in DNA: TGTGCCACCAGCAGGGCCCCAAGAGGCGGGGAGCTGTTTTTT.

This clone was seen a few times. The chain recombines TRBV6-6 with TRBJ1-1; perhaps TRBD1 as D (6 bases). The germline V gene encodes CDR1 MNHNY and CDR2 SVGAGI (reference sequence). The CDR3 is 14 amino acids. Trimming left V 5 bases short and J 8 bases short, with 18 bases between. CDR3 loop: CASSTGGGRAEAFF. The CDR3 bases are TGTGCCAGCAGTACGGGGGGCGGGCGGGCGGAAGCTTTCTTT.

The table lists this clone with a few counts. This chain uses TRBV6-5 with TRBJ1-4, with D possibly matching TRBD1 (6 bases). The V gene's germline CDR1 is MNHEY and CDR2 SVGAGI. V dropped 5 bases and J dropped 6 bases, with 16 bases sitting between them. This CDR3 region has 15 residues. CDR3 sequence (DNA): TGTGCCAGCAGTCCCCGCGGGAGACAGGATGAAAAACTGTTTTTT. It translates to CASSPRGRQDEKLFF.